The entry below gives a single T cell receptor (beta chain) sequence along with its context. The antigen is undetermined. Germline V gene data show CDR1 as LNHNV and CDR2 as YYDKDF (reference sequence). The CDR3 has 15 residues. V was shortened by 0 bases and J by 8 bases, with 16 bases between the two germline ends. CD4+ cells underwent separation, giving CD45RA+ naive and CD45RA-negative memory subsets. The data stem from a study of shared clonotypes between healthy human individuals. At the level of the study: Three plates were used per donor for CD4 naive, three for CD4 memory, two for CD8 naive and one for CD8 memory.

Only in-frame clones appear in the TCRdb table, and some are missing; sequencing was by immunoSEQ multiplex PCR. The sample records more than 2 million clones, approximately 94% being singletons. Study findings and constraints: Among donors, the sharing of clonotypes was expected to be influenced by sequencing depth. Though the depth was large, rarefaction showed that sorted-subset sequencing was incomplete.

The TCR comes from a man aged 18 to 29 in good health. This sequence joins TRBV15 and TRBJ1-2; D ambiguous. Sequencing input: naive CD4+ T cells sorted from blood. Documented subset: CD45RA+ positively selected. The CDR3 spells CATSRDSGRMEGYTF. For the CDR3, the DNA is TGTGCCACCAGCAGAGATTCAGGACGAATGGAAGGCTACACCTTC.